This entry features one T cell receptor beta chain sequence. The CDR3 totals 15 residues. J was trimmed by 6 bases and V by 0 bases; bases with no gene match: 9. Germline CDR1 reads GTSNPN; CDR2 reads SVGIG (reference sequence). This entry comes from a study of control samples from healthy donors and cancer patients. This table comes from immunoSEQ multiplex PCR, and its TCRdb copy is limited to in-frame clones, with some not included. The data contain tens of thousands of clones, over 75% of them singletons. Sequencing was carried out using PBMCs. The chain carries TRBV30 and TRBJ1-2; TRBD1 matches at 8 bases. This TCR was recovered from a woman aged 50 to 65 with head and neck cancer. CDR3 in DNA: TGTGCCTGGAGTGTATCCCTGACAGGGGATCATGGCTACACCTTC. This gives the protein CAWSVSLTGDHGYTF.